Given below is one TCR beta chain in context. Its cognate antigen is unknown. The CDR3 contains 14 residues. From germline, CDR1 is GTSNPN and CDR2 SVGIG (reference sequence). Trimming removed 2 bases at V and 8 bases at J, with 18 bases between. The sample comes from a study of cytomegalovirus exposure and HLA in healthy donors. Study-level information: Earlier, some 200 million T cells were analyzed, and 90 million to 120 million unique TCR beta sequences were found among them. HLA-typed donors were the source of some 80 million unique TCRs, which an early data release held. Whole-study findings and limits: Through in vitro validation, three CMV-associated chains were shown to be specific for CMV antigens. For most TCR beta V segments, an earlier analysis put the productive rate at about 90% or about 30% of the time.

60 Vbeta and 13 Jbeta primers were used in PCR. Repertoires were generated with immunoSEQ multiplex PCR, while TCRdb's copy carries only in-frame clones and drops some. Of under 200,000 clones listed, around 81% are singletons. This rearrangement joins TRBV30 to TRBJ1-2, with D uncertain. Material: PBMCs. The receptor was isolated from a man aged 35-49 years in good health and CMV-seronegative. The CDR3 DNA follows: TGTGCCTGGAGTCCCCGGACCGGGTCGGGGGGCTACACCTTC. Its translation is CAWSPRTGSGGYTF.